Listed below are T cell receptor beta chains from one sample, sequenced in a study of blood T cells in healthy people across ages. Via MiXCR, TCRdb re-called the 5' RACE reads, giving one row per CDR3 protein. The sample includes around 900,000 distinct CDR3 sequences, 45% to 60% seen only once; the top ten take about 22%. Material: blood. These receptors all come from an older woman in good health. The CDR3 runs from the conserved cysteine through the conserved F or W. The D gene is left open where the match is weak. Clone size appears in some rows only: once, few, many, or a class for an expanded clone.

V gene	J gene	D gene	clone size	CDR3 protein	CDR3 DNA
TRBV29-1	TRBJ2-1	TRBD2	NA	CSVTRTSGSHNEQFF	TGCAGCGTTACCAGGACTAGCGGGAGCCACAATGAGCAGTTCTTC
TRBV13	TRBJ2-7	TRBD2	NA	CASNPSGPYEQYF	TGTGCCAGCAACCCTAGCGGGCCCTACGAGCAGTACTTC
TRBV4-3	TRBJ2-2	TRBD1	few	CASSQSRQGPRGELFF	TGCGCCAGCAGCCAATCCCGACAGGGTCCCCGGGGGGAGCTGTTTTTT
TRBV20-1	TRBJ2-5	TRBD2	NA	CSARDYWGTSGQETQYF	TGCAGTGCTAGAGATTATTGGGGGACTAGCGGACAAGAGACCCAGTACTTC
TRBV7-2	TRBJ2-7	TRBD1	NA	CASSLMVTGPYEQYF	TGTGCCAGCAGCTTAATGGTGACAGGGCCCTACGAGCAGTACTTC
TRBV12-3/TRBV12-4	TRBJ2-5	NA	few	CASSFGGGFSSYEQYF	TGTGCCAGCAGTTTTGGAGGGGGATTTAGCTCCTATGAGCAGTACTTC
TRBV20-1	TRBJ2-7	TRBD2	NA	CSADSGRALAEQYF	TGCAGTGCAGATAGCGGGAGGGCCCTCGCCGAGCAGTACTTC
TRBV27	TRBJ2-1	NA	NA	CASSLSREGGGEQFF	TGTGCCAGCAGTTTATCCAGGGAAGGAGGAGGTGAGCAGTTCTTC
TRBV5-1	TRBJ2-1	TRBD2	many	CASSFLAGAYNEQFF	TGTGCCAGCAGCTTCCTAGCGGGAGCCTACAATGAGCAGTTCTTC
TRBV19	TRBJ1-5	TRBD1	NA	CASRQGWGEPQHF	TGTGCCAGTAGACAGGGGTGGGGAGAGCCCCAGCATTTT
TRBV5-1	TRBJ2-5	NA	NA	CASSLGTSEQETQYF	TGCGCCAGCAGCTTGGGTACTTCAGAACAAGAGACCCAGTACTTC
TRBV29-1	TRBJ2-7	NA	NA	CSAPRTPTEQYF	TGCAGCGCCCCTCGAACCCCAACGGAGCAGTACTTC
TRBV4-1	TRBJ2-7	NA	NA	CASSQAFNEQYF	TGCGCCAGCAGCCAAGCCTTCAATGAGCAGTACTTC
TRBV5-5	TRBJ2-1	TRBD1	once	CASSFGTGARNEQFF	TGTGCCAGCAGCTTTGGTACAGGGGCACGCAATGAGCAGTTCTTC
TRBV9	TRBJ2-5	NA	NA	CASSVAPKETQYF	TGTGCCAGCAGCGTAGCCCCTAAAGAGACCCAGTACTTC
TRBV11-3	TRBJ2-3	TRBD2	NA	CASSTGTSRKDTQYF	TGTGCCAGCTCCACCGGGACTAGCAGAAAGGATACGCAGTATTTT
TRBV5-1	TRBJ1-5	NA	NA	CASSPAPGRSNQPQHF	TGCGCCAGCAGCCCGGCCCCTGGCAGGAGCAATCAGCCCCAGCATTTT
TRBV7-2	TRBJ2-3	NA	NA	CASSLVMGTDTQYF	TGTGCCAGCAGCTTAGTTATGGGTACAGATACGCAGTATTTT